A selection of T cell receptor beta chains follows, all from one sample in a study of cytomegalovirus exposure and HLA in healthy donors. The assay was immunoSEQ multiplex PCR, and TCRdb's table has in-frame clones only and misses some. The repertoire holds 110,000 or so clones, with about 80% as singletons. Sequencing was done on a sample of PBMCs. The receptors originated from a man aged 50-59 years in good health and CMV-seropositive. CDR3s include the opening cysteine and the closing phenylalanine or tryptophan. The D gene is left open where the match is weak. Clone size appears in some rows only: once, few, many, or a class for an expanded clone.

D	size	V	J	DNA	CDR3
TRBD1	few	TRBV7-9	TRBJ1-2	TGTGCCAGCAGGACAGGGTTGGAAGGCTACACCTTC	CASRTGLEGYTF
-	few	TRBV7-2	TRBJ1-6	TGTGCCAGCAGCTTAGAAGGGATGGGGAGTTCACCCCTCCACTTT	CASSLEGMGSSPLHF
-	-	TRBV6-6	TRBJ2-7	TGTGCCACAGGGCGGACACTACTCGCCTACGAGCAGTACTTC	CATGRTLLAYEQYF
TRBD1	-	TRBV28	TRBJ1-2	TGTGCCAGCAGGGGGGGACAGGGTTATGGCTACACCTTC	CASRGGQGYGYTF
TRBD1	-	TRBV7-9	TRBJ1-5	TGTGCCAGCAGCTTAGCCGACAGGGCGAGCAATCAGCCCCAGCATTTT	CASSLADRASNQPQHF
TRBD1	-	TRBV19	TRBJ1-5	TGTGCCAGTAGTATCCAGGGACAGCTGGGCAATCAGCCCCAGCATTTT	CASSIQGQLGNQPQHF
-	-	TRBV7-3	TRBJ1-2	TGTGCCAGCAGCTTCGACAGTAACTATGGCTACACCTTC	CASSFDSNYGYTF
TRBD2	-	TRBV5-4	TRBJ2-5	TGTGCCAGCAGCCTAGCGGGTGGGGGGGAGACCCAGTACTTC	CASSLAGGGETQYF
-	-	TRBV25-1	TRBJ1-1	TGTGCCAGCAGTGCTACCGGGACACCGAACACTGAAGCTTTCTTT	CASSATGTPNTEAFF
TRBD2	-	TRBV7-9	TRBJ2-7	TGTGCCAGCAGTTCTAGCGGAGCCTCCTACGAGCAGTACTTC	CASSSSGASYEQYF
TRBD2	-	TRBV18	TRBJ2-5	TGTGCCAGCTCACCAGGGATAGCGGGAGGAGAGACCCAGTACTTC	CASSPGIAGGETQYF
-	-	TRBV19	TRBJ2-1	TGTGCCAGTGCACCCATCGGCGGGCTCGGCAGCGGTGAGCAGTTCTTC	CASAPIGGLGSGEQFF
-	-	TRBV29-1	TRBJ2-5	TGCAGCGTTGAAGGACAGGCTCGAGAGACCCAGTACTTC	CSVEGQARETQYF
-	once	TRBV7-9	TRBJ2-7	TGTGCCAGCAGCTCCGACCGGCGGAGCTCCTACGAGCAGTACTTC	CASSSDRRSSYEQYF
TRBD1	-	TRBV5-1	TRBJ2-5	TGCGCCAGCAGCACGGGACAGATGGAAGAGACCCAGTACTTC	CASSTGQMEETQYF
-	few	TRBV30	TRBJ1-2	TGTGCCTGGAGTGTATTGGGGCGCAACTATGGCTACACCTTC	CAWSVLGRNYGYTF
-	few	TRBV7-7	TRBJ2-2	TGTGCCAGCAGCTCCCCTCCCCTAGGGGAGCTGTTTTTT	CASSSPPLGELFF
-	-	TRBV4-1	TRBJ2-1	TGCGCCAGCAGCCAAGATCTCAGCGGAGAGCAGTTCTTC	CASSQDLSGEQFF
TRBD1	-	TRBV30	TRBJ1-5	TGTGCCTGGGTTCGAAAAGGGACAGGGGGAAATCAGCCCCAGCATTTT	CAWVRKGTGGNQPQHF